This is a list of T cell receptor beta chains from one sample in a study of cytomegalovirus exposure and HLA in healthy donors. Sequencing used immunoSEQ multiplex PCR; TCRdb keeps in-frame clones, though not all of them. Counted here are approximately 150,000 clones, around 66% occurring once; the ten biggest clones make up over 2.5%. Source material: PBMCs. These receptors originate from a woman aged 30 to 39 in good health and CMV-seropositive. CDR3s include the opening cysteine and the closing phenylalanine or tryptophan. The D gene is left open where the match is weak. Some rows mark clone size as missing; the rest say once, few, many or name a class of expanded clone.

>TRBD1|TRBJ2-5|TRBV14|-
TGTGCCAGCAGCCAACTGGGACAGCAAGAGACCCAGTACTTC
CASSQLGQQETQYF
>-|TRBJ1-3|TRBV2|-
TGTGCCAGCAAGCTTTTAAGCTCTGGAAACACCATATATTTT
CASKLLSSGNTIYF
>TRBD1|TRBJ2-7|TRBV19|-
TGTGCCAGTAGTCTTGATGTACCGACAGGGGCGCAGGCCCCCTACGAGCAGTACTTC
CASSLDVPTGAQAPYEQYF
>-|TRBJ2-1|TRBV9|-
TGTGCCAGCAGCGTAGGAGGGACTTCCCGCGACGAGCAGTTCTTC
CASSVGGTSRDEQFF
>-|TRBJ2-7|TRBV5-1|once
TGCGCCAGCAGCTTGGATCGGGCAGGGGCTCCCTACGAGCAGTACTTC
CASSLDRAGAPYEQYF
>TRBD1|TRBJ1-1|TRBV15|-
TGTGCCACCGCCCCGGCGGGACAGCATGAAGCTTTCTTT
CATAPAGQHEAFF
>TRBD1|TRBJ1-2|TRBV4-1|-
TGCGCCAGCAGCCATGGACAGGCCTGGGACTATGGCTACACCTTC
CASSHGQAWDYGYTF
>TRBD2|TRBJ2-1|TRBV5-1|-
TGCGCCAGCAGCAGTTCCCGCTATGAGGCGGGGGGCCCTCAGTTCTTC
CASSSSRYEAGGPQFF
>-|TRBJ2-7|TRBV5-4|-
TGTGCCAGCAGCGAAAAATCTCTGGGCCCCTACGAGCAGTACTTC
CASSEKSLGPYEQYF
>-|TRBJ1-6|TRBV30|-
TGTGCCTGGAGTCAACAGGGTGGTTCACCCCTCCACTTT
CAWSQQGGSPLHF
>-|TRBJ2-1|TRBV7-9|-
TGTGCCAGCAGCTTAGGATCGACTCCGTACGATGAGCAGTTCTTC
CASSLGSTPYDEQFF
>-|TRBJ2-3|TRBV7-2|few
TGTGCCAGCAGCTTAGGGGCCCCTAACAGATTTAGCACAGATACGCAGTATTTT
CASSLGAPNRFSTDTQYF
>TRBD1|TRBJ1-5|TRBV7-9|-
TGTGCCAGCAGCCCGACAGGGGGCGGGCAGCCCCAGCATTTT
CASSPTGGGQPQHF
>TRBD1|TRBJ1-1|TRBV2|few
TGTGCCAGCAGGGGGACAGGGAACACTGAAGCTTTCTTT
CASRGTGNTEAFF
>-|TRBJ2-1|TRBV7-9|-
TGTGCCAGCAGCTTAGGGGAGAGATGGATGAATGAGCAGTTCTTC
CASSLGERWMNEQFF
>-|TRBJ1-1|TRBV2|few
TGTGCCAGCACGCTCGATAGTAACACTGAAGCTTTCTTT
CASTLDSNTEAFF
>TRBD1|TRBJ2-3|TRBV11-3|once
TGTGCCAGCAGCCAAAGACAGGGTCCCGCTGACACAGATACGCAGTATTTT
CASSQRQGPADTDTQYF
>-|TRBJ2-2|TRBV6-5|once
TGTGCCAGCAGCAAGCCCCAGGGGAGCACCGGGGAGCTGTTTTTT
CASSKPQGSTGELFF
>-|TRBJ2-5|TRBV28|-
TGTGCCAGCACTCGATTCGGGGAGACCCAGTACTTC
CASTRFGETQYF
>-|TRBJ2-5|TRBV6-1|-
TGTGCCAGCAGCGTACAACGCCAAGAGACCCAGTACTTC
CASSVQRQETQYF
>-|TRBJ2-7|TRBV27|-
TGTGCCAGCAGTTTACGCGGGTACGAATACGAGCAGTACTTC
CASSLRGYEYEQYF
>TRBD2|TRBJ2-1|TRBV6-1|few
TGTGCCAGCAGTATGACTAGCTCACATGAGCAGTTCTTC
CASSMTSSHEQFF
>-|TRBJ1-4|TRBV11-2|once
TGTGCCAGCAGCTTGACAGCAACTGCAACTAATGAAAAACTGTTTTTT
CASSLTATATNEKLFF
>-|TRBJ1-2|TRBV4-2|once
TGTGCCAGCAGCCAAGAAAGACAAACTAACTATGGCTACACCTTC
CASSQERQTNYGYTF
>TRBD1|TRBJ1-6|TRBV7-9|few
TGTGCCAGCAGCTATCAAGGGACAGGGAATTCACCCCTCCACTTT
CASSYQGTGNSPLHF
>TRBD1|TRBJ2-7|TRBV10-3|-
TGTGCCATCAGTAAGGACAGGGCCTACGAGCAGTACTTC
CAISKDRAYEQYF
>-|TRBJ1-4|TRBV7-9|-
TGTGCCAGCAGCTCCCAGGGGAATCCGAGAGAAAAACTGTTTTTT
CASSSQGNPREKLFF
>TRBD1|TRBJ2-7|TRBV13|-
TGTGCCAGCAGCTACAGGGGTCTTACCTACGAGCAGTACTTC
CASSYRGLTYEQYF
>-|TRBJ2-1|TRBV2|-
TGTGCCAGCAGCGAGTCGGGCAATGAGCAGTTCTTC
CASSESGNEQFF
>-|TRBJ2-7|TRBV6-6|-
TGTGCCAGCAGCGGTACCTACGAGCAGTACTTC
CASSGTYEQYF
>-|TRBJ2-3|TRBV14|-
TGTGCCAGCAGCCCAGTCCACAGGGATACGCAGTATTTT
CASSPVHRDTQYF
>TRBD1|TRBJ1-1|TRBV5-6|many
TGTGCCAGCAGCTTGGCCCTAGGACAGGGGAACACTGAAGCTTTCTTT
CASSLALGQGNTEAFF
>-|TRBJ2-3|TRBV5-1|-
TGCGCCAGCAGCTTGGTAGGCAGGCGCACAGATACGCAGTATTTT
CASSLVGRRTDTQYF
>-|TRBJ2-7|TRBV25-1|-
TGTGCCAGCAGTGAAGGGACCGGGACACCAAAGTCTTACGAGCAGTACTTC
CASSEGTGTPKSYEQYF
>-|TRBJ2-2|TRBV7-2|-
TGTGCCAGCAGCCAACGTTCAGCAGGGTCCGGGGAGCTGTTTTTT
CASSQRSAGSGELFF
>-|TRBJ2-3|TRBV20-1|-
TGCAGTGCGGAGAGGTCGGATACGCAGTATTTT
CSAERSDTQYF
>-|TRBJ2-7|TRBV5-6|once
TGTGCCAGCAGGCTATACAGGGGGGGGACCTACGAGCAGTACTTC
CASRLYRGGTYEQYF
>-|TRBJ1-2|TRBV14|few
TGTGCCAGCAGCCTATCCGAGGGTGTATCTGGCTACACCTTC
CASSLSEGVSGYTF
>TRBD1|TRBJ1-2|TRBV5-1|-
TGCGCCAGCAGCCCCGGGACAGGGTCAATCTATGGCTACACCTTC
CASSPGTGSIYGYTF
>-|TRBJ2-1|TRBV9|-
TGTGCCAGCAGCGTATCGACTAGAATTGACAATGAGCAGTTCTTC
CASSVSTRIDNEQFF
>TRBD2|TRBJ2-5|TRBV9|few
TGTGCCAGCAGCGTAGATAGCGGGAGGGGGGAGACCCAGTACTTC
CASSVDSGRGETQYF
>TRBD1|TRBJ2-2|TRBV10-3|few
TGTGCCATCAGTGATGCCAGGGGGCTGAACACCGGGGAGCTGTTTTTT
CAISDARGLNTGELFF
>TRBD1|TRBJ1-3|TRBV4-1|-
TGCGCCAGCAGCCTACGAGGGACAGCCTCTGGAAACACCATATATTTT
CASSLRGTASGNTIYF
>-|TRBJ2-5|TRBV2|-
TGTGCCAGCAGACTTAGCGGAGAGACCCAGTACTTC
CASRLSGETQYF